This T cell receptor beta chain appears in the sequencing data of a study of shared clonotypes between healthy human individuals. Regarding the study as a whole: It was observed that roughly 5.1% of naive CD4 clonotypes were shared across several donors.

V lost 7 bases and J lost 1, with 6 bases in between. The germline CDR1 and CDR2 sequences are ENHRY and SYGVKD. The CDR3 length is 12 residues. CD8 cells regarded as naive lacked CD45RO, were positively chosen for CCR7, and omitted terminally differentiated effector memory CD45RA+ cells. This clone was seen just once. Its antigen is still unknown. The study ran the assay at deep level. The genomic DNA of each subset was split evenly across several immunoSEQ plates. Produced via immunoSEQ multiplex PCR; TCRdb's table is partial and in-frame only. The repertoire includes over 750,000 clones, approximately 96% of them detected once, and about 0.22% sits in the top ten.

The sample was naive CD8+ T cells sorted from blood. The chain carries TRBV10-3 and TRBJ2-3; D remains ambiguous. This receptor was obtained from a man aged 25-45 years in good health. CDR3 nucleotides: TGTGCCATCACAGAGGGCACAGATACGCAGTATTTT. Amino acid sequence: CAITEGTDTQYF.